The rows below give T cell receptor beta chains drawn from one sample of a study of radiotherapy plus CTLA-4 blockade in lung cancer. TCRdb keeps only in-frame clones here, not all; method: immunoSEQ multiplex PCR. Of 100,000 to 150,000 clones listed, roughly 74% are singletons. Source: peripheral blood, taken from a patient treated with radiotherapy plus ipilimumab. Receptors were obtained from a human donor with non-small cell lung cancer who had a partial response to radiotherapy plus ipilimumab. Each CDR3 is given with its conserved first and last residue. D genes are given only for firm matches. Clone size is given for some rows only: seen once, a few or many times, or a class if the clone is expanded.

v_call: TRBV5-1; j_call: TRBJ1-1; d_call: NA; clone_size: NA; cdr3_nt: TGCGCCAGCAGCCACGGGATTGTGTGGTCCATGAACACTGAAGCTTTCTTT; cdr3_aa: CASSHGIVWSMNTEAFF
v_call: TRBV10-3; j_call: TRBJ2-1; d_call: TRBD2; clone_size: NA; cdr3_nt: TGTGCCATCAGGTCCGGGACTAGCGGGACCAAAAGTGAGCAGTTCTTC; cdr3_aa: CAIRSGTSGTKSEQFF
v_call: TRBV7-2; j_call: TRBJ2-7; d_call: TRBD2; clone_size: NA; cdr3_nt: TGTGCCAGCAGCCGCCGGACTAGCGGGAGTGTGTACGAGCAGTACTTC; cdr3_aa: CASSRRTSGSVYEQYF
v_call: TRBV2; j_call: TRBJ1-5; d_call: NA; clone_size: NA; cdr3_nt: TGTGCCAGCTCCAAGGGTAGGGCGGGGCAGCCCCAGCATTTT; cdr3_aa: CASSKGRAGQPQHF
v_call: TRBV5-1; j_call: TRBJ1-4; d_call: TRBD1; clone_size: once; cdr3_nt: TGCGCCAGCAGACAGGGGGCGCCTGATGAAAAACTGTTTTTT; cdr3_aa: CASRQGAPDEKLFF
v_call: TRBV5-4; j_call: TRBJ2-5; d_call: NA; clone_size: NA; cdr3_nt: TGTGCCAGCAGCTTACTTAGCGACCAAGAGACCCAGTACTTC; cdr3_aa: CASSLLSDQETQYF
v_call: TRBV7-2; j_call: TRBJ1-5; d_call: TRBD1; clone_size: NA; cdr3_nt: TGTGCCAGCAGCTCCTGGACAGGCAGGAATCAGCCCCAGCATTTT; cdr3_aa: CASSSWTGRNQPQHF
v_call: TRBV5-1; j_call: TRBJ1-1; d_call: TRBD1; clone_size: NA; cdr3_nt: TGCGCCAGCAGCTTGTTGGGACAGGGGACGAGTGAAGCTTTCTTT; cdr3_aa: CASSLLGQGTSEAFF
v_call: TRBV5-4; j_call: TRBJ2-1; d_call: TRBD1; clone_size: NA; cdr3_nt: TGTGCCAGCAGCACTCAGACAGGGGGCTCCTACAATGAGCAGTTCTTC; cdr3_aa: CASSTQTGGSYNEQFF
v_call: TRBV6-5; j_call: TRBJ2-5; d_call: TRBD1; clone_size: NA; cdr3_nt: TGTGCCAGCAGTTACTCGCCAGGGGGTCTCCAAGAGACCCAGTACTTC; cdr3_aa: CASSYSPGGLQETQYF
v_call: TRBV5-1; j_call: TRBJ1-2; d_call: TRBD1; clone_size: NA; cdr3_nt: TGCGCCAGCAGCTTGGACTTGACAGGGTACAATGGCTACACCTTC; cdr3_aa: CASSLDLTGYNGYTF
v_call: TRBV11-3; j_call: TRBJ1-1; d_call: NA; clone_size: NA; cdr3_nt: TGTGCCAGCAGCCCGTGGACTGGCACTGAAGCTTTCTTT; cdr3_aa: CASSPWTGTEAFF
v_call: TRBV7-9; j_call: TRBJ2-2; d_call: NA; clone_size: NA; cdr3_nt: TGTGCCAGCTGGGTTGCAGGGAACACCGGGGAGCTGTTTTTT; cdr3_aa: CASWVAGNTGELFF
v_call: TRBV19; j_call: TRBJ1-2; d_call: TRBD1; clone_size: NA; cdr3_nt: TGTGCCAGTAGCCCTAGACAGGGATTGGGCTATGGCTACACCTTC; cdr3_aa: CASSPRQGLGYGYTF
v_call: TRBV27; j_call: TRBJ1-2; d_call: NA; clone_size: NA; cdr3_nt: TGTGCCAGCAGTTTGTGGGGCGACTATGGCTACACCTTC; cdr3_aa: CASSLWGDYGYTF
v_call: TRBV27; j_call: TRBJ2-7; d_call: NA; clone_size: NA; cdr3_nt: TGTGCCAGTATATCAACGGCTGGGGGCCTTTCCTACGAGCAGTACTTC; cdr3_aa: CASISTAGGLSYEQYF
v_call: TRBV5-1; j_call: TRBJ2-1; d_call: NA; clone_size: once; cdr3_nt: TGCGCCAGCAGCTTGGGCCCTGGTGAAAGCGGGGAGCAGTTCTTC; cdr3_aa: CASSLGPGESGEQFF
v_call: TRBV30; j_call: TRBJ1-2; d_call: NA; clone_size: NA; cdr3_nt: TGTGCCTGGAGCGCAACCGCAGGGAATGGCTACACCTTC; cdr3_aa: CAWSATAGNGYTF
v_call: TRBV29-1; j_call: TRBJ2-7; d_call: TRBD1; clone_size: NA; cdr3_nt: TGCAGCGTAGGGACAGGAGGCTACGAGCAGTACTTC; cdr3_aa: CSVGTGGYEQYF
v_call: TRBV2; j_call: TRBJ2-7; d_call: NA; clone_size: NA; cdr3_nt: TGTGCCAGCCAGACTGACAGCCGTTCCTACGAGCAGTACTTC; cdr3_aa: CASQTDSRSYEQYF
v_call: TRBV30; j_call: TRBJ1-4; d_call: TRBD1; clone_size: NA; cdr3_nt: TGTGCCTGGAGTACGGGACAGGGGTATGAAAAACTGTTTTTT; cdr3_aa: CAWSTGQGYEKLFF
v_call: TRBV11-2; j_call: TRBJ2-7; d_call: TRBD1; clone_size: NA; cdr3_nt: TGTGCCAGCAGCTTCCAACCTACAGGGGGCTACGAGCAGTACTTC; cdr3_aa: CASSFQPTGGYEQYF